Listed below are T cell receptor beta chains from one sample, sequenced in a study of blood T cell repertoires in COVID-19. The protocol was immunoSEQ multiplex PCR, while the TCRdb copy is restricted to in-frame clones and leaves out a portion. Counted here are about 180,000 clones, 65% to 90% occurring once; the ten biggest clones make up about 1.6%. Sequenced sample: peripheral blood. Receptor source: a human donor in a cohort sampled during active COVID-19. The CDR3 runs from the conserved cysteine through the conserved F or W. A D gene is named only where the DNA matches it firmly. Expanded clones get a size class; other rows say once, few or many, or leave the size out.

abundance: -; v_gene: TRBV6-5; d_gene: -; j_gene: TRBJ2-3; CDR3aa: CASSYYGGSTDTQYF; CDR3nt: TGTGCCAGCAGTTACTACGGGGGAAGCACAGATACGCAGTATTTT
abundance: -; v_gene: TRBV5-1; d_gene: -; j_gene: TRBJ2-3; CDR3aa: CASSLVRAATDTQYF; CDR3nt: TGCGCCAGCAGCTTGGTGAGGGCAGCCACAGATACGCAGTATTTT
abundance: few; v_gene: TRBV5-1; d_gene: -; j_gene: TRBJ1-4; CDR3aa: CASSLAPPGTNEKLFF; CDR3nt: TGCGCCAGCAGCTTGGCTCCCCCAGGAACTAATGAAAAACTGTTTTTT
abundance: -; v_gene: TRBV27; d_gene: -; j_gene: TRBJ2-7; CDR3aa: CASSFAHYYEQYF; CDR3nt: TGTGCCAGCAGTTTCGCACACTACTACGAGCAGTACTTC
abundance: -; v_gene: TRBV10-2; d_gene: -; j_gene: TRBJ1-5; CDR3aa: CASSVGNSNQPQHF; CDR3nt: TGCGCCAGCAGTGTTGGCAATAGCAATCAGCCCCAGCATTTT
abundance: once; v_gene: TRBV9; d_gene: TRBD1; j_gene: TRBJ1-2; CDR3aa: CASSTHPEAGGYGYTF; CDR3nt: TGTGCCAGCAGCACCCACCCCGAGGCAGGGGGGTATGGCTACACCTTC
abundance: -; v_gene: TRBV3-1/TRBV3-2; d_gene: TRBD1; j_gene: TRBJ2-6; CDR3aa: CASRHRGRAFSGANVLTF; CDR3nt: TGTGCCAGCAGACACAGGGGCCGTGCTTTCTCTGGGGCCAACGTCCTGACTTTC
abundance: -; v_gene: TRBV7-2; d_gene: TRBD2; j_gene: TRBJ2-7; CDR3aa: CASSPLAGRGSYEQYF; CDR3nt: TGTGCCAGCAGCCCCCTAGCGGGGAGGGGGTCATACGAGCAGTACTTC
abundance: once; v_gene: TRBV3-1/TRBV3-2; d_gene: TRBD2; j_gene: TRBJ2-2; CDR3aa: CASSTLAGPNTGELFF; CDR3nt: TGTGCCAGCAGCACTTTAGCGGGACCTAACACCGGGGAGCTGTTTTTT
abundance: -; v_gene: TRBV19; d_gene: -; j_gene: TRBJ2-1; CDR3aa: CASSRTASYNEQFF; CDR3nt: TGTGCCAGTAGTCGGACAGCCTCCTACAATGAGCAGTTCTTC
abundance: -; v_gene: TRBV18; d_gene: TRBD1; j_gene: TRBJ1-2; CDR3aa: CASSHGQGINYGYTF; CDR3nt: TGTGCCAGCTCCCACGGACAGGGGATTAACTATGGCTACACCTTC
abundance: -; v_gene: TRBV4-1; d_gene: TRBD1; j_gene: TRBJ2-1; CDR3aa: CASSQDVQGARNEQFF; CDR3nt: TGCGCCAGCAGCCAAGATGTACAGGGGGCTAGGAATGAGCAGTTCTTC
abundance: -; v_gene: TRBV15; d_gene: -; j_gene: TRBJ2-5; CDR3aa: CATSRDLGEETQYF; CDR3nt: TGTGCCACCAGCAGAGATCTGGGCGAAGAGACCCAGTACTTC
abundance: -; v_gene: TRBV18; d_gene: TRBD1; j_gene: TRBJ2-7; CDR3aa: CASSLTDRVYEQYF; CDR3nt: TGTGCCAGCTCACTCACAGACAGGGTCTACGAGCAGTACTTC
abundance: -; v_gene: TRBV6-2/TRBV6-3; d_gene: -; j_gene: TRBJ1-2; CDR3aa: CASSQDSNYGYTF; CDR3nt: TGTGCCAGCAGCCAAGACAGCAACTATGGCTACACCTTC
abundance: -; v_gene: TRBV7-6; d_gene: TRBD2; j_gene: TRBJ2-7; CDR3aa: CASSLRPGTSGTYEQYF; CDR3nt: TGTGCCAGCAGCTTACGGCCGGGGACTAGCGGAACCTACGAGCAGTACTTC
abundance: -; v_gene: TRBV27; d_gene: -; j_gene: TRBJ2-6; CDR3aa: CASSPRGSGANVLTF; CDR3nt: TGTGCCAGCAGTCCCCGCGGCTCTGGGGCCAACGTCCTGACTTTC
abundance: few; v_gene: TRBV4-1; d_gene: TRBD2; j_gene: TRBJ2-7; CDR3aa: CASSQEFGTSGGGEQYF; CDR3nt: TGCGCCAGCAGCCAAGAATTCGGCACTAGCGGGGGGGGCGAGCAGTACTTC
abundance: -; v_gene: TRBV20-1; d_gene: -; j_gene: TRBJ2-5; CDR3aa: CSASDGRETQYF; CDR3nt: TGCAGTGCTAGTGACGGTAGAGAGACCCAGTACTTC
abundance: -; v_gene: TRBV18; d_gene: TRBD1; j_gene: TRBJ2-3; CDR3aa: CASSPPQGTDTQYF; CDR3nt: TGTGCCAGCTCACCTCCACAGGGGACAGATACGCAGTATTTT
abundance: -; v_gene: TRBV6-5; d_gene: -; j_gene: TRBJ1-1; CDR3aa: CASSPVGTEAFF; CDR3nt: TGTGCCAGCAGTCCGGTCGGCACTGAAGCTTTCTTT
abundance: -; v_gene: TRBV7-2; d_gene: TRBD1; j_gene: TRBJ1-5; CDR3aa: CASSLGGQGNQPQHF; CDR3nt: TGTGCCAGCAGCTTAGGCGGACAGGGAAATCAGCCCCAGCATTTT
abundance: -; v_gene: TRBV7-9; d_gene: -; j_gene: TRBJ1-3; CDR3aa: CASSYLGGYGNTIYF; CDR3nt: TGTGCCAGCAGCTATTTGGGGGGGTACGGAAACACCATATATTTT
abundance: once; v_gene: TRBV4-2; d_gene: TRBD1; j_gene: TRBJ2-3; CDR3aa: CASSRTAGTGVADTQYF; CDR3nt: TGTGCCAGCAGCCGAACTGCCGGGACAGGGGTTGCAGATACGCAGTATTTT
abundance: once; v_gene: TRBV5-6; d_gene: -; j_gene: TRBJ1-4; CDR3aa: CASSADRSNSEKLFF; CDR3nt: TGTGCCAGCAGCGCTGACAGATCTAATTCGGAAAAACTGTTTTTT
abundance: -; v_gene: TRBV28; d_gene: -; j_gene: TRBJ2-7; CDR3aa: CASSLVQYEQYF; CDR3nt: TGTGCCAGCAGTTTGGTACAGTACGAGCAGTACTTC
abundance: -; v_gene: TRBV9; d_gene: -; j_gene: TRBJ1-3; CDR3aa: CASSTGTAGNTIYF; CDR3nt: TGTGCCAGCAGCACGGGGACTGCTGGAAACACCATATATTTT
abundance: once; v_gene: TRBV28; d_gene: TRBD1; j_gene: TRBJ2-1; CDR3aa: CASSLGQNYNEQFF; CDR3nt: TGTGCCAGCAGTTTGGGACAGAACTACAATGAGCAGTTCTTC
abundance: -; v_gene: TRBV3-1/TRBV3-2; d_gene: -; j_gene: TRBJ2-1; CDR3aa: CASSQTTCTYNEQFF; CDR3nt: TGTGCCAGCAGCCAAACCACTTGCACCTACAATGAGCAGTTCTTC
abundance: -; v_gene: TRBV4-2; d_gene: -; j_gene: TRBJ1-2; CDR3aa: CASSQVGEGAYGYTF; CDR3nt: TGTGCCAGCAGCCAAGTAGGAGAGGGCGCGTATGGCTACACCTTC
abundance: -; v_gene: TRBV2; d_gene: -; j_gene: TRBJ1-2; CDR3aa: CASSVSGRVDGYTF; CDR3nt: TGTGCCAGCAGTGTGAGTGGCAGGGTAGACGGCTACACCTTC
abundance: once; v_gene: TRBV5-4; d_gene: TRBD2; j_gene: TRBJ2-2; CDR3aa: CASSSGTSGGATGELFF; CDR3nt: TGTGCCAGCAGCTCCGGGACTAGCGGGGGGGCTACCGGGGAGCTGTTTTTT
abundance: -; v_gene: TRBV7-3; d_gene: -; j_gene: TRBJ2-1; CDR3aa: CASSPSGSAYNEQFF; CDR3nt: TGTGCCAGCAGCCCGTCGGGGTCGGCCTACAATGAGCAGTTCTTC
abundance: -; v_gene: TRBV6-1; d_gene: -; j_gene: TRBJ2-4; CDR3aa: CASSEVGGFKNIQYF; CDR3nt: TGTGCCAGCAGTGAAGTGGGAGGATTCAAAAACATTCAGTACTTC
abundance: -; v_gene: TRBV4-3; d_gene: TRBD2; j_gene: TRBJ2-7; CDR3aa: CASSHAPGLAGASYEQYF; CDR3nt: TGCGCCAGCAGCCATGCCCCGGGACTAGCGGGAGCATCCTACGAGCAGTACTTC
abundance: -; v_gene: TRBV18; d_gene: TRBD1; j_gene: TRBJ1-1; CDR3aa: CASSPRQGPDTEAFF; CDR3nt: TGTGCCAGCTCACCCCGACAGGGACCGGACACTGAAGCTTTCTTT